The 18 T cell receptor beta chains given below trace back to one sample, sequenced in a study of graft-versus-host responses after intestinal transplantation. Their antigens remain unidentified. Sequencing used immunoSEQ multiplex PCR; TCRdb keeps in-frame clones, though not all of them. Here the sample spans 90,000 or so clones, around 83% being singletons. The sequences come from unstimulated CD4+ T cells sorted from spleen or lymph node cells, collected before intestinal transplant. Every receptor here comes from a human donor who received an intestinal transplant.

This rearrangement joins TRBV7-6 to TRBJ2-2; TRBD2 aligns across 7 bases. The CDR3 loop spans 15 amino acids. From germline, CDR1 is SGHVS and CDR2 FNYEAQ. V was pared by 2 bases and J by 7 bases, with 7 bases of the junction left unmatched. The CDR3 DNA reads TGTGCCAGCAGCTTAATGGCGGGAGTGAACGGGGAGCTGTTTTTT. Translating gives CASSLMAGVNGELFF.

CDR3 region: CASRQTLGLAGPNGAPDTQYF. CDR3 coding DNA: TGTGCCAGCAGACAAACACTGGGGCTAGCGGGCCCAAACGGGGCACCAGATACGCAGTATTTT. The rearrangement links TRBV27 to TRBJ2-3, with 8 bases lining up with TRBD2. The CDR3 is 21 amino acids. The junction had 27 bases not matched to a gene; V was cut back by 6 bases and J by 4 bases. Germline V lookup: CDR1 MNHEY, CDR2 SMNVEV (reference sequence).

V is TRBV5-1 and J is TRBJ2-6, with D perhaps TRBD1 (6 bases). There are 16 residues in the CDR3. Trimming shortened V by 4 bases and J by 1 base, and 12 bases separated the two germline ends. CDR1 and CDR2 (germline): SGHRS, YFSETQ. The CDR3 sequence: CASSTITGSGANVLTF. CDR3 bases: TGCGCCAGCAGCACAATTACAGGGTCTGGGGCCAACGTCCTGACTTTC.

The rearrangement uses TRBV19 and TRBJ1-5; 8 bases agree with TRBD1. Looked up from germline, CDR1 is LNHDA and CDR2 is SQIVND (reference sequence). CDR3 length: 18 residues. Trimming took 3 bases from V and 0 from J; bases not matched to a gene: 10. Here the CDR3 reads CASSMAAGGLYSNQPQHF. For the CDR3, the DNA is TGTGCCAGTAGTATGGCGGCAGGGGGCTTATATAGCAATCAGCCCCAGCATTTT. Combining the CDR3 with reference TRBV19 and TRBJ1-5 gives the whole variable domain DGGITQSPKYLFRKEGQNVTLSCEQNLNHDAMYWYRQDPGQGLRLIYYSQIVNDFQKGDIAEGYSVSREKKESFPLTVTSAQKNPTAFYLCASSMAAGGLYSNQPQHFGDGTRLSIL.

The sample holds a few counts of this clone. The chain combines TRBV4-2 with TRBJ2-7, with 7 bases fitting TRBD1. Germline trimming cut 4 bases from V and 1 base from J; bases unmatched to any gene: 10. This CDR3 is 16 amino acids long. CDR1 and CDR2 from the germline V gene are LGHNA and YNFKEQ. The CDR3 bases are TGTGCCAGCAGCCGGACGGGCCAGGGGGATTCCTACGAGCAGTACTTC. This sequence encodes CASSRTGQGDSYEQYF.

This chain uses TRBV7-3 with TRBJ2-1; tentative D call: TRBD1 (7 bases). Trimming left V 1 base short and J 5 bases short, with 18 bases between. The CDR3 length is 17 residues. Germline V gives CDR1 SGHTA, CDR2 FQGTGA. This CDR3 is CASSLMRAGGLNNEQFF. The CDR3 nucleotides read TGTGCCAGCAGCTTAATGAGGGCAGGGGGACTGAACAATGAGCAGTTCTTC.

This chain uses TRBV20-1 with TRBJ2-5; D might be TRBD1 (5 bases). The germline CDR1 and CDR2 sequences are DFQATT and SNEGSKA (reference sequence). V lost 4 bases, J lost 5 bases, and 8 bases lay in between. The CDR3 has 11 amino acids. CDR3: CSAKGQETQYF. The CDR3 nucleotides are TGCAGTGCTAAGGGGCAGGAGACCCAGTACTTC.

The chain uses TRBV7-6 and TRBJ2-2, with 15 bases matching TRBD2. Germline V gene sequence: CDR1 SGHVS, CDR2 FNYEAQ. The CDR3 contains 17 residues. Unmatched junction bases numbered 8, after V lost 7 bases and J lost 5 bases. The CDR3 spells CASKGTSGGTITGELFF. CDR3 nucleotide sequence: TGTGCCAGCAAAGGGACTAGCGGGGGGACTATTACCGGGGAGCTGTTTTTT.

This chain connects TRBV5-1 to TRBJ2-5; maybe TRBD1 (6 bases). V was shortened by 0 bases and J by 4 bases, with 13 bases between the two germline ends. Per germline, CDR1 SGHRS and CDR2 YFSETQ. CDR3 length equals 15 residues. The CDR3 protein is CASSLAGQIRETQYF. The CDR3 DNA follows: TGCGCCAGCAGCTTGGCCGGACAGATAAGAGAGACCCAGTACTTC. Based on the CDR3 plus reference TRBV5-1 and TRBJ2-5, the full variable domain is KAGVTQTPRYLIKTRGQQVTLSCSPISGHRSVSWYQQTPGQGLQFLFEYFSETQRNKGNFPGRFSGRQFSNSRSEMNVSTLELGDSALYLCASSLAGQIRETQYFGPGTRLLVL.

J is TRBJ2-7 and V is TRBV5-5; D is possibly TRBD2 (6 bases). With 3 bases removed from V and 3 bases from J, the gap between germline ends came to 13 bases. The CDR3 length is 14 residues. Per the germline V gene, CDR1 is SGHKS and CDR2 is YYEKEE (reference sequence). CDR3 DNA: TGTGCCAGCAGCTCGCCCGGGACTGGCTACGAGCAGTACTTC. It specifies CASSSPGTGYEQYF.

The rearrangement joins TRBV5-4 to TRBJ1-2, with D perhaps TRBD1 (6 bases). V was shortened by 4 bases and J by 5 bases, with 15 bases between the two germline ends. Germline lookup yields CDR1 SGHNT and CDR2 YYREEE (reference sequence). CDR3 size: 14 residues. The CDR3 here is CASSPDRTTYGYTF. The CDR3 DNA follows: TGTGCCAGCAGCCCCGACAGGACCACATATGGCTACACCTTC.

The chain employs TRBV2 and TRBJ1-1; 9 positions agree with TRBD1. The CDR3 contains 13 residues. Unmatched junction bases numbered 4, after V lost 7 bases and J lost 4 bases. The germline V gene encodes CDR1 SNHLY and CDR2 FYNNEI. Written as DNA, the CDR3 is TGTGCCAGCATCAGGGACAGGGCCACTGAAGCTTTCTTT. This codes for CASIRDRATEAFF. The variable domain in full, completed from reference TRBV2 and TRBJ1-1, reads EPEVTQTPSHQVTQMGQEVILRCVPISNHLYFYWYRQILGQKVEFLVSFYNNEISEKSEIFDDQFSVERPDGSNFTLKIRSTKLEDSAMYFCASIRDRATEAFFGQGTRLTVV.

J is TRBJ1-1 and V is TRBV28; D may be TRBD1 (6 bases). With 6 bases removed from V and 1 base from J, the gap between germline ends came to 15 bases. Germline V gives CDR1 MDHEN, CDR2 SYDVKM. This CDR3 has 15 amino acids. The DNA for the CDR3 is TGTGCCAGCAGGACTTTGGGAGGGGGGAACACTGAAGCTTTCTTT. This codes for CASRTLGGGNTEAFF.

The rearrangement uses TRBV28 and TRBJ1-2; D gene uncertain. The V end lost 2 bases, the J end lost 4 bases, and 14 bases lay between the germline ends. Germline CDR1 and CDR2: MDHEN and SYDVKM. This CDR3 spans 15 amino acids. CDR3 nucleotide sequence: TGTGCCAGCAGTTTAGGTGCGGCAGCGGTCTATGGCTACACCTTC. Translated, it gives CASSLGAAAVYGYTF.

V usage is TRBV5-6 and J usage is TRBJ1-6, with no clear D. The CDR3 has 16 residues. V shed 0 bases and J shed 7 bases, with 14 bases lying between them. Germline V CDR1 and CDR2: SGHDT, YYEEEE. In DNA form, the CDR3 reads TGTGCCAGCAGCTTGGCCCTGGGAGGGAGGAATTCACCCCTCCACTTT. As protein: CASSLALGGRNSPLHF.

This rearrangement joins TRBV28 to TRBJ1-2; D remains unclear. The CDR3 extends over 13 amino acids. The ends were cut back, 5 bases at V and 8 bases at J, with 15 bases in the middle. Germline CDR1 is MDHEN and CDR2 is SYDVKM. The CDR3 is CASSTTLSGGYTF. The CDR3, as DNA: TGTGCCAGCAGTACTACTCTATCCGGAGGCTACACCTTC.

The table lists this clone with a count of one. This chain connects TRBV13 to TRBJ2-7; D is perhaps TRBD2 (7 bases). V gave up 6 bases and J gave up 0 bases, with 12 bases separating them. CDR3 length: 14 residues. Germline CDR1 is PRHDT and CDR2 is FYEKMQ (reference sequence). As DNA, the CDR3 is TGTGCCAGCAGGGGGAGGGGGTCCTCCTACGAGCAGTACTTC. This encodes CASRGRGSSYEQYF.

This chain connects TRBV5-1 to TRBJ2-7, with 13 bases fitting TRBD2. Germline CDR1 SGHRS, CDR2 YFSETQ. The V gene end was trimmed by 4 bases and the J gene end by 5 bases; junction bases not matched to a gene: 6. The CDR3 has 15 residues. The CDR3 region is CASSPRTSGSNEQYF. The CDR3 region has the DNA TGCGCCAGCAGCCCGAGGACTAGCGGGAGCAACGAGCAGTACTTC. The full variable domain, completed using reference TRBV5-1 and TRBJ2-7, is KAGVTQTPRYLIKTRGQQVTLSCSPISGHRSVSWYQQTPGQGLQFLFEYFSETQRNKGNFPGRFSGRQFSNSRSEMNVSTLELGDSALYLCASSPRTSGSNEQYFGPGTRLTVT.